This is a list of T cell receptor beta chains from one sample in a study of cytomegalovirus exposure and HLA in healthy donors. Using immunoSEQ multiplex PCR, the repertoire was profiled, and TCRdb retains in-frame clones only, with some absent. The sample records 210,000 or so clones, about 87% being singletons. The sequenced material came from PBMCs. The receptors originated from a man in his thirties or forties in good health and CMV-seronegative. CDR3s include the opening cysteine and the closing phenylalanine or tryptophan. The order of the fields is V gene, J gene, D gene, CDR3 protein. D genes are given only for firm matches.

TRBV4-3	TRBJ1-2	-	CASSQGRGTYGYTF
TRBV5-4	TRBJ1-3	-	CASSLQRGGNGNTIYF
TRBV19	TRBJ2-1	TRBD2	CASSPGLAGVSLNEQFF
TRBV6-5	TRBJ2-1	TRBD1	CASIRDRGSYNEQFF
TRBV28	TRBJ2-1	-	CASSLPTQGFSYNEQFF
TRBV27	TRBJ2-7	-	CASSLYGGPYEQYF
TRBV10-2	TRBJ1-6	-	CASSAEYNSPLHF
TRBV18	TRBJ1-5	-	CASSPLGSASNQPQHF
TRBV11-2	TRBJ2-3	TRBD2	CASSLDWTSGRGTDTQYF
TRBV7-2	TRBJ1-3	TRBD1	CASSFSGTGLPSGNTIYF
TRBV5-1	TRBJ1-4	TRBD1	CASRSQDRANEKLFF
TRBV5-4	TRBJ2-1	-	CASSFPSPSYNEQFF
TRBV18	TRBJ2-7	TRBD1	CASSPEGAREQYF
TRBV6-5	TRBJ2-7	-	CASSSAGLHSYEQYF
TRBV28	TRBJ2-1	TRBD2	CASSRAPGLAGHNEQFF
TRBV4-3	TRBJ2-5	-	CASSQDKRKRHF
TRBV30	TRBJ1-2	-	CAWSEDRGYTF
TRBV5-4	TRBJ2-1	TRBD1	CASSTEGAPYNEQFF
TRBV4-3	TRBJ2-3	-	CASSQKSRASSTDTQYF
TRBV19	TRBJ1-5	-	CASRGQPVSNQPQHF
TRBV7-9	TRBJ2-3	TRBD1	CASRATRDRVTDTQYF
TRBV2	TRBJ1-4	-	CASRVQGSNEKLFF
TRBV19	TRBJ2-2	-	CASSLTGELFF
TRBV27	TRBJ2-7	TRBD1	CASSPWTGGSYEQYF
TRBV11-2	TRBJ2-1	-	CASSLRGSSYNEQFF
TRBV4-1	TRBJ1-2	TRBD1	CASSHPGTGSGGYTF
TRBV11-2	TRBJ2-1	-	CASSLTRGTYNEQFF
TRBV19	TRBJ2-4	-	CASSLDRKNSQYF
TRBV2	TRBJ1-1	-	CASSRGATVMNTEAFF
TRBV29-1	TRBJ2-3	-	CSVEWAVSTDTQYF
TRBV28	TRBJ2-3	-	CASKEVETYTDTQYF
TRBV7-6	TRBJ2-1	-	CASSLAGSGGLYNEQFF
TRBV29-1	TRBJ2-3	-	CSVDRMGGGGSTDTQYF
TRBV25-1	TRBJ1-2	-	CASSESRADGYTF
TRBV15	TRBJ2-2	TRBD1	CATSRDQRQGYSGELFF
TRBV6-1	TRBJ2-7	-	CASSEYAGPLYEQYF
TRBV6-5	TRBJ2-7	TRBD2	CASSPPSRGVYEQYF
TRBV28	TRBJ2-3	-	CASRPGTDTQYF
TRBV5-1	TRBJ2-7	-	CASSTDRRHEQYF
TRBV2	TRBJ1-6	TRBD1	CASSVRGQNSPLHF
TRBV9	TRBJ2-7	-	CASSVGSHSISYEQYF
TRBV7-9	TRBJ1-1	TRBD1	CASVQGRMNTEAFF
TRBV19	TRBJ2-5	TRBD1	CASRPAETGGGETQYF
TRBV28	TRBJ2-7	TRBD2	CASSSGLAGLSEQYF
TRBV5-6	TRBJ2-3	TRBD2	CASSSGGSTDTQYF